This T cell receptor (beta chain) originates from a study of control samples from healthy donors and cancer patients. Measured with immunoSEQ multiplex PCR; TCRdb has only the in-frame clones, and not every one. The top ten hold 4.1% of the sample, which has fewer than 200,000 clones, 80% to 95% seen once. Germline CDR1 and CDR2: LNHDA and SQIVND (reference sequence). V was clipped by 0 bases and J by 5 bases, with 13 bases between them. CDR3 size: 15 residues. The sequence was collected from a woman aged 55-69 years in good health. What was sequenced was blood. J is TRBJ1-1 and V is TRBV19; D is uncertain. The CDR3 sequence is CASSIDRAATTEAFF. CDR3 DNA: TGTGCCAGTAGTATAGATCGTGCGGCCACGACTGAAGCTTTCTTT.